This T cell receptor beta chain originates from a study of metastatic and nonmetastatic thyroid tumors. Study overall: Samples came from malignant and benign thyroid patients, and repertoires were compared across blood and tumor or nodule tissue. Study-level results: Relative to benign nodules, malignant thyroid tumors were reportedly characterized by significantly elevated TCR beta diversity in blood and tumor.

Concerning this clone itself: The antigen is undetermined.

In the original processing: Building a distant-metastasis classifier for papillary thyroid cancer drew on CDR3 differences across clinicopathological groups. MiXCR re-clonotyped the PCR reads for TCRdb. In this record, the V and J calls reflect TCRdb's handling and not the investigators' own analysis. Here the sample spans approximately 70,000 clones, more than 15% being singletons. The germline V gene encodes CDR1 SNHLY and CDR2 FYNNEI. Unmatched junction bases numbered 10, after V lost 7 bases and J lost 5 bases. This CDR3 has 15 amino acids. No patient received treatment before thyroid surgery. What was sequenced was blood. This chain joins TRBV2 and TRBJ2-2; 7 nucleotides line up with TRBD1. This sequence originates from a female donor with papillary thyroid cancer or a benign thyroid nodule (not recorded which). Some clones in this sample may be carry-over from other donors' samples. Written as DNA, the CDR3 is TGTGCCAGCACCCGGCAGGGGGAAGAGACCGGGGAGCTGTTTTTT. Translation: CASTRQGEETGELFF.